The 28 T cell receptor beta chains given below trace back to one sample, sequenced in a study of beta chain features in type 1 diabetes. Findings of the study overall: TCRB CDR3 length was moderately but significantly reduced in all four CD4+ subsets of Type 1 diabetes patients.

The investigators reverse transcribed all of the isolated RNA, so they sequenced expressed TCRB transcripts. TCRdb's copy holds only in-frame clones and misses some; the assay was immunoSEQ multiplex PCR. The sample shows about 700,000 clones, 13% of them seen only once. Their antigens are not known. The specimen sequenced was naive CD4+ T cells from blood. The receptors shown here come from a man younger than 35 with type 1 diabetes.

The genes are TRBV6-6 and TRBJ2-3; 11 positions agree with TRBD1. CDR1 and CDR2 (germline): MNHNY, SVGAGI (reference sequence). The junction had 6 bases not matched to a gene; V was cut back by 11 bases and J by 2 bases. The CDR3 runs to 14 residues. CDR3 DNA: TGTGCCGGGAGGACAGGGGGCTTCACAGATACGCAGTATTTT. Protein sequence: CAGRTGGFTDTQYF.

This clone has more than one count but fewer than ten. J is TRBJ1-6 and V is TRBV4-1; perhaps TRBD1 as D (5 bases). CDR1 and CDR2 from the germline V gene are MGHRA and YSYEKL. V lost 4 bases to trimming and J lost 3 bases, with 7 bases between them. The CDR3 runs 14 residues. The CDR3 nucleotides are TGCGCCAGCAGCCCCAGGGACTATAATTCACCCCTCCACTTT. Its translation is CASSPRDYNSPLHF.

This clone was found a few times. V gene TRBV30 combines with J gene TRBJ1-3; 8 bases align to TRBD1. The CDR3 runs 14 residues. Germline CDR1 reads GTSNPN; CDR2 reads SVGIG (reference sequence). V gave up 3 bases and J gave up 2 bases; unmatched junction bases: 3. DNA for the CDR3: TGTGCCTGGAGGGAACAGGGGGCTGGAAACACCATATATTTT. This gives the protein CAWREQGAGNTIYF.

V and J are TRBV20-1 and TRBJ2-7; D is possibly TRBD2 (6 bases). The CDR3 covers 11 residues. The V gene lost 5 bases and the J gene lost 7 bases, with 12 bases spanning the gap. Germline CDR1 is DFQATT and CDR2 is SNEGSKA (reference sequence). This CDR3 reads CSASWDSEQYF. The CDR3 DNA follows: TGCAGTGCTTCCTGGGACTCGGAGCAGTACTTC.

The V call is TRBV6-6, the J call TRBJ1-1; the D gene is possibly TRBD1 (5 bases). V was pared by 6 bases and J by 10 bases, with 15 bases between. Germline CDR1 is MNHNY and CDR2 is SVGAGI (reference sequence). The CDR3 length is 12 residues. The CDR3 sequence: CASSSEGRAAFF. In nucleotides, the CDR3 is TGTGCCAGCAGCTCGGAGGGCAGGGCAGCTTTCTTT.

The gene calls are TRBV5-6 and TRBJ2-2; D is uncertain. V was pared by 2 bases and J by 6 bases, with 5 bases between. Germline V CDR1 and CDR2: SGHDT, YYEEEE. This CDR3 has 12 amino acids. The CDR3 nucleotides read TGTGCCAGCAGCTTCATAGCCGGGGAGCTGTTTTTT. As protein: CASSFIAGELFF.

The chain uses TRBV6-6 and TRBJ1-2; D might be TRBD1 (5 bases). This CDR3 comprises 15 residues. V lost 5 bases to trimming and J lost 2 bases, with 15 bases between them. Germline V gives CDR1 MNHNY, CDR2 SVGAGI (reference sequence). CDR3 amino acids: CASSPGGVLNYGYTF. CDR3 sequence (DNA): TGTGCCAGCAGTCCAGGAGGGGTGTTGAACTATGGCTACACCTTC.

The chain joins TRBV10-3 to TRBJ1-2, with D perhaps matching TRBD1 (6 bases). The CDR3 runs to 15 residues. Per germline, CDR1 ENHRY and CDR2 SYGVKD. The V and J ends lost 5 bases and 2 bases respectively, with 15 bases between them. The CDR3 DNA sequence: TGTGCCATCAGTCGACAGGAAGCGGAGAACTATGGCTACACCTTC. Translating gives CAISRQEAENYGYTF.

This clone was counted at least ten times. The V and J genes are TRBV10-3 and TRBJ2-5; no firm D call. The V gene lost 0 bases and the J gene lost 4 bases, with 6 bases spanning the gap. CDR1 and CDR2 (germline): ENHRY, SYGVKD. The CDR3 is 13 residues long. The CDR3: CAISESSRETQYF. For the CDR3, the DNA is TGTGCCATCAGTGAGTCGTCTCGAGAGACCCAGTACTTC.

CDR3 sequence reads: CAISDGTGEETQYF. The DNA for the CDR3 is TGTGCCATCAGTGATGGGACAGGGGAAGAGACCCAGTACTTC. The chain couples TRBV10-3 to TRBJ2-5, with TRBD1 identical over 10 bases. With 3 bases clipped from V and 3 bases from J, the junction kept 1 base outside the gene matches. Looked up from germline, CDR1 is ENHRY and CDR2 is SYGVKD. This CDR3 comprises 14 residues.

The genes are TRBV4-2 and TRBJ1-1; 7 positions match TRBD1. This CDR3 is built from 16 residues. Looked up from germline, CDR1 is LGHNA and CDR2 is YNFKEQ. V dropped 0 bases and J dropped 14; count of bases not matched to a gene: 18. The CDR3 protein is CASSQDQTSDRAPRFF. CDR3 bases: TGTGCCAGCAGCCAAGATCAGACCTCCGACAGGGCGCCACGGTTCTTT.

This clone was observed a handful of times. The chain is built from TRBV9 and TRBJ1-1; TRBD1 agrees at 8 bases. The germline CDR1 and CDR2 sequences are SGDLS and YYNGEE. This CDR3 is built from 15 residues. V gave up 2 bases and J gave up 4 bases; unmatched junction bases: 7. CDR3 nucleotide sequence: TGTGCCAGCAGCGTGCAGGACAGGGATCGCACTGAAGCTTTCTTT. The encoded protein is CASSVQDRDRTEAFF.

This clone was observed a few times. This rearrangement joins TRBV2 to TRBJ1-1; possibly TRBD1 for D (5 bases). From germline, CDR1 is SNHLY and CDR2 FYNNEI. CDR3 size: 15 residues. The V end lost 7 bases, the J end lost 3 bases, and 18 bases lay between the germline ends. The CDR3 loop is CASTPNFGAYTEAFF. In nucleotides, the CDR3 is TGTGCCAGCACCCCGAATTTTGGGGCGTACACTGAAGCTTTCTTT.

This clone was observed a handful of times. The CDR3 loop reads CAIKGSAGLYNEQFF. The DNA of the CDR3 is TGTGCCATCAAGGGTTCGGCGGGGTTGTACAATGAGCAGTTCTTC. The chain combines TRBV10-3 with TRBJ2-1; possibly TRBD2 for D (6 bases). V was trimmed by 7 bases and J by 4 bases, leaving 17 bases between them. The CDR3 loop spans 15 amino acids. Germline values: CDR1 ENHRY, CDR2 SYGVKD.

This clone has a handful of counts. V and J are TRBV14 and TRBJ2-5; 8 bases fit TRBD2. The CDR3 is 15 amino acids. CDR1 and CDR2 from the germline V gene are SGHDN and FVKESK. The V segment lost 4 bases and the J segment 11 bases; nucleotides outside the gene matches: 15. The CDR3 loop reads CASSPMWRGDPAQYF. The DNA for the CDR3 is TGTGCCAGCAGCCCTATGTGGCGGGGGGACCCCGCACAGTACTTC. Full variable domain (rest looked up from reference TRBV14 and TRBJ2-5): EAGVTQFPSHSVIEKGQTVTLRCDPISGHDNLYWYRRVMGKEIKFLLHFVKESKQDESGMPNNRFLAERTGGTYSTLKVQPAELEDSGVYFCASSPMWRGDPAQYFGPGTRLLVL.

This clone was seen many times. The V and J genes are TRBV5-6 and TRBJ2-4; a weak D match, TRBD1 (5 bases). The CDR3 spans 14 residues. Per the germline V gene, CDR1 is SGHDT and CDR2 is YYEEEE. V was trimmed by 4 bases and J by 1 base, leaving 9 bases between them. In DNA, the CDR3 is TGTGCCAGCAGCCCCCCAGGGGCCAAAAACATTCAGTACTTC. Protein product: CASSPPGAKNIQYF.

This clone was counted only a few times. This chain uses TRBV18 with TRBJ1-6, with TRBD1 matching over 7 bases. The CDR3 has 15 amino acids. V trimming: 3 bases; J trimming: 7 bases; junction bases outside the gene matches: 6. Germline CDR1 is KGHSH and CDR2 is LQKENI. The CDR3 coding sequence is TGTGCCAGCTCACCCGCGGGACAGTTGAATTCACCCCTCCACTTT. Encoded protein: CASSPAGQLNSPLHF.

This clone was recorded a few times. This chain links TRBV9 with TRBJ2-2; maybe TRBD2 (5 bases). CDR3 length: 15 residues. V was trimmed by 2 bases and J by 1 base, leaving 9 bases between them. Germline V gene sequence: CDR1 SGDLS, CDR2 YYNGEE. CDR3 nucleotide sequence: TGTGCCAGCAGCGTGAGAGGGCTGAACACCGGGGAGCTGTTTTTT. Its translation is CASSVRGLNTGELFF.

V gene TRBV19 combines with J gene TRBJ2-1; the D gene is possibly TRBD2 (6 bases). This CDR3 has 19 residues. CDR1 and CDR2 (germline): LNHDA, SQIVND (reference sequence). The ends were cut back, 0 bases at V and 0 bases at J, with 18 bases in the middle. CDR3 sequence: CASSIEASVGVGSYNEQFF. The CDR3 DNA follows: TGTGCCAGTAGTATAGAGGCTAGCGTCGGTGTGGGCTCCTACAATGAGCAGTTCTTC.

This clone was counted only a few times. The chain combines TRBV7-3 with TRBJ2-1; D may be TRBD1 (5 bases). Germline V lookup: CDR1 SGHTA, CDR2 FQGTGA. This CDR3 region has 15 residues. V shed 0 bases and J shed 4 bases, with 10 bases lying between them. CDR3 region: CASSLTQGVYNEQFF. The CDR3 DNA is TGTGCCAGCAGCTTAACGCAGGGTGTGTACAATGAGCAGTTCTTC.

The CDR3 DNA reads as TGTGCCAGCTCAGGGTTAAATGGCTACACCTTC. As protein: CASSGLNGYTF. V gene TRBV18 combines with J gene TRBJ1-2; no definite D call. Germline-derived CDR1 and CDR2 are KGHSH and LQKENI. The CDR3 is 11 amino acids. V was pared by 5 bases and J by 6 bases, with 7 bases between.

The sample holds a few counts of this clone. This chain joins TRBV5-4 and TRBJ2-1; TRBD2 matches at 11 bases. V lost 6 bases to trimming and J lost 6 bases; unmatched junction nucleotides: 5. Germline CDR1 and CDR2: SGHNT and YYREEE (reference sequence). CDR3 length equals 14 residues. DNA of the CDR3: TGTGCCAGCAAAACTAGCGGGGGCGGCAATGAGCAGTTCTTC. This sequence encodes CASKTSGGGNEQFF.

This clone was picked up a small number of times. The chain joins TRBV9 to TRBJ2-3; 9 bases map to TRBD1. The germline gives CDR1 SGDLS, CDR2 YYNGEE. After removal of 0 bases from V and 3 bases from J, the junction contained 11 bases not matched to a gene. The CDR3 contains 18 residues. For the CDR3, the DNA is TGTGCCAGCAGCGTAGACAGGGGGCGGCCGTTGATAACAGATACGCAGTATTTT. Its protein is CASSVDRGRPLITDTQYF.

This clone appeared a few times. CDR3 sequence (DNA): TGTGCCAGCACCAAGCGGGGGGACACGAACACCGGGGAGCTGTTTTTT. This sequence encodes CASTKRGDTNTGELFF. The chain carries TRBV7-9 and TRBJ2-2; 9 bases align to TRBD2. Per germline, CDR1 SEHNR and CDR2 FQNEAQ (reference sequence). J lost 0 bases, V lost 7 bases, and 6 bases had no gene match. The length of the CDR3 is 16 residues. Drawing the rest from reference TRBV7-9 and TRBJ2-2, the complete variable domain is DTGVSQNPRHKITKRGQNVTFRCDPISEHNRLYWYRQTLGQGPEFLTYFQNEAQLEKSRLLSDRFSAERPKGSFSTLEIQRTEQGDSAMYLCASTKRGDTNTGELFFGEGSRLTVL.

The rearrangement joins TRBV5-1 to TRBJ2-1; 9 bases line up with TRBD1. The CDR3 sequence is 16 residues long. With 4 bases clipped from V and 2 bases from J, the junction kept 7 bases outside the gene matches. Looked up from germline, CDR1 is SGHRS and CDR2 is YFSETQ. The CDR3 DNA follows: TGCGCCAGCAGCCTACAGGGGGCGAATACCTACAATGAGCAGTTCTTC. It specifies CASSLQGANTYNEQFF.

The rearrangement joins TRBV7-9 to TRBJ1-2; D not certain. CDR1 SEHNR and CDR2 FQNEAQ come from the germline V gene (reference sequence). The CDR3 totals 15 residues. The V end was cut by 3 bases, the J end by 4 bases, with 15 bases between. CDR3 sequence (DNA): TGTGCCAGCAGCTTGGCGGGTTCGGGTTCCTATGGCTACACCTTC. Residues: CASSLAGSGSYGYTF.

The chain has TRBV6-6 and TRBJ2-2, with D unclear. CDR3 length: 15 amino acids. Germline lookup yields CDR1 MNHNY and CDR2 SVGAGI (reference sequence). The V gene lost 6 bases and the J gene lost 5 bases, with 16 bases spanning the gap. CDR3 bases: TGTGCCAGCAGCCCCAAAGGGCCGAGGACCGGGGAGCTGTTTTTT. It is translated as CASSPKGPRTGELFF.

CDR3 sequence (DNA): TGCGCCAGCAGCCTACCACAGGGGGCCGGCCACGAGCAGTACTTC. Translating it yields CASSLPQGAGHEQYF. The chain couples TRBV4-1 to TRBJ2-7; TRBD1 agrees at 9 bases. CDR3 length: 15 residues. Looked up from germline, CDR1 is MGHRA and CDR2 is YSYEKL. After removal of 4 bases from V and 5 bases from J, the junction contained 9 bases not matched to a gene.